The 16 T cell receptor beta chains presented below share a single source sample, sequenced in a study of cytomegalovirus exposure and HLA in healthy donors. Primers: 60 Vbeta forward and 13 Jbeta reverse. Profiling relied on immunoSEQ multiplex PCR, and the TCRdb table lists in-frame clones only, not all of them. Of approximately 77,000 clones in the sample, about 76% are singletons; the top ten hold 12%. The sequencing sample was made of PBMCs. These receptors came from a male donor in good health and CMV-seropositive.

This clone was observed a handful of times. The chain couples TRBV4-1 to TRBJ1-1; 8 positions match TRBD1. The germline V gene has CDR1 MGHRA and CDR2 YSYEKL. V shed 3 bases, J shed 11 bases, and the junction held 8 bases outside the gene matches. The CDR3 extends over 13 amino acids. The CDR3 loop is CASSQTGARGAFF. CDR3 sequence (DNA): TGCGCCAGCAGCCAGACAGGGGCCCGGGGGGCTTTCTTT.

CDR3 DNA: TGTGCCAGCAGCTTACCCGGGACAGCCAAAGCTTTCTTT. It yields the protein CASSLPGTAKAFF. The chain employs TRBV7-9 and TRBJ1-1; TRBD1 matches 7 bases. Germline CDR1 SEHNR, CDR2 FQNEAQ (reference sequence). This CDR3 is built from 13 residues. The trim removed 2 bases at V and 9 bases at J, leaving 6 bases unmatched.

The CDR3: CASTLGVGRGTEAFF. The CDR3 DNA sequence: TGTGCCAGCACCTTAGGGGTAGGGAGGGGCACTGAAGCTTTCTTT. The chain has TRBV6-5 and TRBJ1-1; D is possibly TRBD1 (5 bases). The V gene's germline CDR1 is MNHEY and CDR2 SVGAGI. The CDR3 consists of 15 residues. The V end was cut by 7 bases, the J end by 4 bases, with 19 bases between.

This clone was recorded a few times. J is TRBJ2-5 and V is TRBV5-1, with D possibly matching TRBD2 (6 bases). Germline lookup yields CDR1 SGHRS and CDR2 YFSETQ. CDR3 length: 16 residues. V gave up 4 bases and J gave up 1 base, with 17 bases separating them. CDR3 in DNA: TGCGCCAGCAGCACTTCTGCCGGGGGTTTCCAAGAGACCCAGTACTTC. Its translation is CASSTSAGGFQETQYF.

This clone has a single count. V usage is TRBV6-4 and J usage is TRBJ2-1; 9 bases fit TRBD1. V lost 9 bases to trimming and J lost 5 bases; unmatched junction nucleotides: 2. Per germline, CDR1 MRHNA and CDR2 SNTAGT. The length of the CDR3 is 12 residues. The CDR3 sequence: CASGTGNNEQFF. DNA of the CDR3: TGTGCCAGTGGGACAGGGAACAATGAGCAGTTCTTC.

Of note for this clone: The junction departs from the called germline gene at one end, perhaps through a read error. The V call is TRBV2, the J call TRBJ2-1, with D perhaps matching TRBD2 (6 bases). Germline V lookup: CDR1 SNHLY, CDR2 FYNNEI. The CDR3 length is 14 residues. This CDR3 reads CASRAPTSYDEQFF. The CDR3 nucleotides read TGTGCCAGCAGAGCACCTACTAGCTACGATGAGCAGTTCTTC.

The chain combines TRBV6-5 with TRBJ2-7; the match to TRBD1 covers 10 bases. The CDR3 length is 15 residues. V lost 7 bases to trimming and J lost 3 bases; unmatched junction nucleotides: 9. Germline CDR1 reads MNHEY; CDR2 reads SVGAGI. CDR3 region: CASTPLGQGFYEQYF. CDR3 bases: TGTGCCAGCACCCCGCTGGGACAGGGGTTCTACGAGCAGTACTTC.

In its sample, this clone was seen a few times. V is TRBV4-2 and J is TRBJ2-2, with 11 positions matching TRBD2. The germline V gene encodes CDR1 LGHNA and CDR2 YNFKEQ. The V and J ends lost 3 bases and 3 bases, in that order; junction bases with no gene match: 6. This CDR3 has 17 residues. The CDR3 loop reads CASSHELAGADTGELFF. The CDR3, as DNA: TGTGCCAGCAGCCATGAACTAGCGGGGGCCGACACCGGGGAGCTGTTTTTT.

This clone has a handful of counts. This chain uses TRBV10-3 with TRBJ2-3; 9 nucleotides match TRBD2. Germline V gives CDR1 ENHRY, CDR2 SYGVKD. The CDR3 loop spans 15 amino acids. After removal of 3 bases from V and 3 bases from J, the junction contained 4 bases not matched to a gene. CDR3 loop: CAISDSGGPTDTQYF. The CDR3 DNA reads TGTGCCATCAGTGATAGCGGGGGACCGACAGATACGCAGTATTTT.

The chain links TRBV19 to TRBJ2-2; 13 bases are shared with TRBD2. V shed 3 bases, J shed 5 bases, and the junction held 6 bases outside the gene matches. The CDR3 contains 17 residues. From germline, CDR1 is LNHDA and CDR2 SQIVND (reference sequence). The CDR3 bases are TGTGCCAGTAGTATTGGACTAGCGGGAGAGGGGACCGGGGAGCTGTTTTTT. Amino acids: CASSIGLAGEGTGELFF.

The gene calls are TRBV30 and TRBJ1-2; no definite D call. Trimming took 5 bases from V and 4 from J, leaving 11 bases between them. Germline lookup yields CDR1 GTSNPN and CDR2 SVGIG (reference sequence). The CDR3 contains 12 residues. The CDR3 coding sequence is TGTGCCTGGGAGGGCCAGCCCTATGGCTACACCTTC. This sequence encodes CAWEGQPYGYTF.

The CDR3 DNA reads as TGTGCCACCAGCAACCGACAGGGGCTTGCGTCACCCCTCCACTTT. Translation: CATSNRQGLASPLHF. The rearrangement links TRBV15 to TRBJ1-6; 8 bases match TRBD1. V shed 4 bases, J shed 10 bases, and the junction held 9 bases outside the gene matches. CDR1 LNHNV and CDR2 YYDKDF come from the germline V gene (reference sequence). CDR3 size: 15 residues. The full variable domain, in which reference TRBV15 and TRBJ1-6 provide the parts outside the CDR3, is DAMVIQNPRYQVTQFGKPVTLSCSQTLNHNVMYWYQQKSSQAPKLLFHYYDKDFNNEADTPDNFQSRRPNTSFCFLDIRSPGLGDTAMYLCATSNRQGLASPLHFGNGTRLTVT.

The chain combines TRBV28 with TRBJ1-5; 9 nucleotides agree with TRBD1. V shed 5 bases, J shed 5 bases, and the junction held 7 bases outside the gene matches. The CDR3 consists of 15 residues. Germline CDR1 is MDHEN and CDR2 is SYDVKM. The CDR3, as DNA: TGTGCCAGCAGTCCCCCGGACAGGGGCCATCAGCCCCAGCATTTT. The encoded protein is CASSPPDRGHQPQHF.

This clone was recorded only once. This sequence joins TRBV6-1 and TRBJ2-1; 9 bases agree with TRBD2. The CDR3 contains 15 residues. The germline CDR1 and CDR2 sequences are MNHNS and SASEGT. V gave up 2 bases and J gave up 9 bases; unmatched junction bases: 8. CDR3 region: CASSESPSGITEQFF. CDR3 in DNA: TGTGCCAGCAGTGAAAGCCCTAGCGGGATTACTGAGCAGTTCTTC.

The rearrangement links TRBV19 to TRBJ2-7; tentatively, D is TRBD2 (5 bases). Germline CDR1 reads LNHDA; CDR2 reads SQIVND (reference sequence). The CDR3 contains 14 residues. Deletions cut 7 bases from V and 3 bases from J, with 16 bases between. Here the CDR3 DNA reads TGTGCCAGTACCACCGACTTGGACTTCTACGAGCAGTACTTC. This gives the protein CASTTDLDFYEQYF.

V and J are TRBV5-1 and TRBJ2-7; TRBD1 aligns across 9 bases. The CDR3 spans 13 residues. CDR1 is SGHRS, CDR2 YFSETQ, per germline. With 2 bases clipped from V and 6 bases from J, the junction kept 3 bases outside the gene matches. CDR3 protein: CASSFGTGREQYF. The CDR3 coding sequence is TGCGCCAGCAGCTTCGGGACAGGGCGCGAGCAGTACTTC.